Given below is one T cell receptor beta chain in context. This receptor's antigen is unknown. Base quality data are lacking; no much larger clone is found one base away. The data belong to a study of shared T cell receptors in the human thymus (dated by TCRdb to the early 2020s). At the level of the whole study: The study examined how self-reactive, shared T-cell receptor alpha chains are generated in the human thymus.

To prepare the library, the immunoSEQ multiplex PCR assay was applied. The source is immuneACCESS, and TCRdb retained only in-frame sequences with V and J called. Part of the clones is not carried over; for the studies checked, unresolved V genes explain less than half of this, and the remainder is unexplained. The sample records about 500,000 clones, around 78% of which are singletons. The ten largest clones add up to around 0.013% of the sample. The sample was also reused in another study, on human thymus T cells. The second publication reports: In Finland, the donors were immunologically healthy infants who were having open corrective cardiac surgery for congenital heart defects. Thymus tissue was collected as surgical resects that were removed during corrective cardiac surgery. Biased V and J gene segment usage appeared to be present in both thymic and peripheral blood repertoires. The related research found that thymic TCR repertoires overlapped highly between unrelated individuals. The study used under 10 infant thymus samples plus four related peripheral blood samples to characterize TCR alpha and beta repertoires. Donor ages ranged from about 6 to 244 days, and the cohort comprised more than 5 male and a couple of female infants. Thymocytes were freed from the tissue by mechanical means and kept at -70 degrees C as pellets of roughly 8.5-31 million cells. A QIAsymphony instrument was used to extract genomic DNA from frozen cell pellets. The immunoSEQ multiplex PCR assay was used to amplify the TCRB and TCRAD loci from a standardized quantity of quality-controlled genomic DNA. The amplicons covered the V(D)J region and were long enough to include the CDR3 and to identify the V and J genes. The amplicons were sequenced on an Illumina platform via the commercial immunoSEQ service. Corrections for primer bias and sequencing errors followed previously described methods, while TCRAD and TCRB definitions were based on the IMGT database. immunoSEQ Analyzer 3.0 and VDJTools were used for repertoire analysis, which covered basic statistics, V/J segment usage, diversity estimates, rarefaction and pairwise overlap. Chao1, ChaoE, Efron-Thisted, Shannon and inverse Simpson indices were used to estimate diversity, which was also estimated on datasets down-sampled to the smallest sample. For repertoire overlap, CDR3 nucleotide sequence, V gene and J gene had to match strictly, and clustering was done by Jaccard-based multidimensional scaling. On average, thymus samples gave hundreds of thousands of unique TCRB clonotypes, whereas blood samples gave roughly 84,000.

The sample consisted of thymocytes. The sequence was obtained from a boy younger than two with a congenital heart defect. Donor details come from another sample of the same person, matched by shared clones.

The DNA reads TGTGCCTGGGAACGAGCACCTAGAGGAAGCTACACCTTC. This encodes CAWERAPRGSYTF. In this chain, TRBV30 is recombined with TRBJ1-2; confidence is insufficient to name the D gene. The V end loses 5 bases and the J end loses 9 bases, and a stretch of 19 bases separates them. The CDR3 has 13 amino acids, counting the end cysteine and phenylalanine. Of the read, only the CDR3 DNA is kept; its 39 bases are in frame from base 1. Via the germline V gene (reference sequence), CDR1 is GTSNPN and CDR2 SVGIG.